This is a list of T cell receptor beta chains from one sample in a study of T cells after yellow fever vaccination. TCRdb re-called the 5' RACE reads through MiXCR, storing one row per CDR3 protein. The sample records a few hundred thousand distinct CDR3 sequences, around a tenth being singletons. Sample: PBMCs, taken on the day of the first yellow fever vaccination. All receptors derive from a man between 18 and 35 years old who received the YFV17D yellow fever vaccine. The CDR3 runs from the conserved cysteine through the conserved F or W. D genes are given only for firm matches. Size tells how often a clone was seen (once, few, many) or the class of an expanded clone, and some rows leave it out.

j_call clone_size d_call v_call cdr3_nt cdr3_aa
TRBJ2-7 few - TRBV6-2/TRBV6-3 TGTGCCAGCAGTTACGAAAGGGGCAAGCTCGATCGGGAGCAGTACTTC CASSYERGKLDREQYF
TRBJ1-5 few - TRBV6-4 TGTGCCAGCAGTGATCAGCCCCAGCATTTT CASSDQPQHF
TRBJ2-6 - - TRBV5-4 TGTGCCAGCAGCTCCGGACGGATCTCTGGGGCCAACGTCCTGACTTTC CASSSGRISGANVLTF
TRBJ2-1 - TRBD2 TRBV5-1 TGCGCCAGCAGCTTGACTATAGCGGGGACCTACAATGAGCAGTTCTTC CASSLTIAGTYNEQFF
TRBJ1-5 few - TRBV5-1 TGCGCCAGCAGCTTGGAAGGAGGGTACCTTCATCAGCCCCAGCATTTT CASSLEGGYLHQPQHF
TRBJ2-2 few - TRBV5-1 TGCGCCAGCAGCTTCAGGGGGGGCGCGAACACCGGGGAGCTGTTTTTT CASSFRGGANTGELFF
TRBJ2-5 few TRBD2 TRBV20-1 TGCAGTGCGTCCCCGGGACTAGTGGCGCGAGAGACCCAGTACTTC CSASPGLVARETQYF
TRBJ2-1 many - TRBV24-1 TGTGCCACCAGTGATCCAGGGGCGTCGAACCACAATGAGCAGTTCTTC CATSDPGASNHNEQFF
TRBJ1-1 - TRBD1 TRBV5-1 TGCGCCAGCAGCCTGGGTTCAGGGGGGGGACTAAACACTGAAGCTTTCTTT CASSLGSGGGLNTEAFF
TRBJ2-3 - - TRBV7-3 TGTGCCAGCAGCTTACGGGGGGTAGACAGGGGCGATACGCAGTATTTT CASSLRGVDRGDTQYF
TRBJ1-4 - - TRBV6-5 TGTGCCAGCAGTTACTCTCCTCCCGCGGGATACGAAAAACTGTTTTTT CASSYSPPAGYEKLFF
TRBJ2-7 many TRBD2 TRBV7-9 TGTGCCAGCAGCAAGAAAGGGACTAGCGACAACTACGAGCAGTACTTC CASSKKGTSDNYEQYF
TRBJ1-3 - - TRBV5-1 TGCGCCAGCAGCCCGGGGATCTCTGGAAACACCATATATTTT CASSPGISGNTIYF
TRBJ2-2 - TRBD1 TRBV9 TGTGCCAGCAGCGCGGGACAGGGGAACACCGGGGAGCTGTTTTTT CASSAGQGNTGELFF
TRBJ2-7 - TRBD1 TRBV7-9 TGTGCCAGCAGCTTCATACAGGGGGCGGCTTACGAGCAGTACTTC CASSFIQGAAYEQYF
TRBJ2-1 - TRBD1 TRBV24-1 TGTGCCACCAGTGATTCGGACAGGTGGGAGCAGTTCTTC CATSDSDRWEQFF
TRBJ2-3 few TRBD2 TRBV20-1 TGCAGTGCCGTGAGCGGGGGGCACACAGATACGCAGTATTTT CSAVSGGHTDTQYF
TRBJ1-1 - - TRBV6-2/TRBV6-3 TGTGCCAGCAGTTACCCCCCGGGACAAATAGACACTGAAGCTTTCTTT CASSYPPGQIDTEAFF
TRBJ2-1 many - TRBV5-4 TGTGCCAGCAGCTTGGTGGGCCACGTTAACAATGAGCAGTTCTTC CASSLVGHVNNEQFF
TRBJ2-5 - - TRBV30 TGTGCCTGGGACCCGGGGCAGGGGCTCGCGCCATCGTACCAAGAGACCCAGTACTTC CAWDPGQGLAPSYQETQYF
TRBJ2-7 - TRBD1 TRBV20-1 TGCAGTGCTAGAGACCCCGTGACAGGGGACGAGCAGTACTTC CSARDPVTGDEQYF
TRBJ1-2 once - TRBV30 TGTGCCTGGAACCCCGGAGGCTATGGCTACACCTTC CAWNPGGYGYTF
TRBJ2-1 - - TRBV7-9 TGTGCCAGCAGCCCACGGACAGCATACAATGAGCAGTTCTTC CASSPRTAYNEQFF
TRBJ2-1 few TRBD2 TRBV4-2 TGTGCCAGCAGCCAAGCTATTCAGCGGGGCGGCCCCAACAATGAGCAGTTCTTC CASSQAIQRGGPNNEQFF
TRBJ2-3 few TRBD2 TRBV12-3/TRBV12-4 TGTGCCAGCAGTTTCGGGGGGGATACGCAGTATTTT CASSFGGDTQYF
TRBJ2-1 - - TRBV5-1 TGCGCCAGCAGCCTCACTTGGACGGGTTACAATGAGCAGTTCTTC CASSLTWTGYNEQFF
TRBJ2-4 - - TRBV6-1 TGTGCCAGCAGTCTCGTCAGGGGAACCAAAAACATTCAGTACTTC CASSLVRGTKNIQYF
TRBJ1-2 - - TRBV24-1 TGTGCCACCAGTGATGGCGGGACAAGCTATGGCTACACCTTC CATSDGGTSYGYTF
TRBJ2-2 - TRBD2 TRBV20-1 TGCAGTGCTAGAGGACTAGCGGGGGGGGCCGGGGAGCTGTTTTTT CSARGLAGGAGELFF
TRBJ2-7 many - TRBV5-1 TGCGCCAGCAGCTTGGGCGTCGGACTGACCTACGAGCAGTACTTC CASSLGVGLTYEQYF
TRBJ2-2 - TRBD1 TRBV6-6 TGTGCCAGCAGTGAGACAGGGGGGGAGCTGTTTTTT CASSETGGELFF
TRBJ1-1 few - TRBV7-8 TGTGCCAGCAGCTTAGGACCTCGTTGGGGCCGGCGCACTGAAGCTTTCTTT CASSLGPRWGRRTEAFF
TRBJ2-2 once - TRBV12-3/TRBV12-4 TGTGTCACTCAACGTACAGGAGGGTTCGGGGAGCTGTTTTTT CVTQRTGGFGELFF
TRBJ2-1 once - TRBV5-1 TGCGCCAGCAGCTTCCTTTCGGGACAAACCTACAATGAGCAGTTCTTC CASSFLSGQTYNEQFF
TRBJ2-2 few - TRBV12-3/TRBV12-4 TGTGCCAGCAGTTTTGGGCGGACCACCGGGGAGCTGTTTTTT CASSFGRTTGELFF
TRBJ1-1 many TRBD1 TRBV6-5 TGTGCCAGCAGTTACGACAGGGGGCTCACTGAAGCTTTCTTT CASSYDRGLTEAFF
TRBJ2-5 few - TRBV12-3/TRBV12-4 TGTGCCAGCAGCCCCGATGGACTGAGGGGAATGGAGACCCAGTACTTC CASSPDGLRGMETQYF
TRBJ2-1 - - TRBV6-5 TGTGCCAGCAGTTATCCGGGACGGGGCTACAATGAGCAGTTCTTC CASSYPGRGYNEQFF
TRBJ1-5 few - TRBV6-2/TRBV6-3 TGTGCCAGCAGTTACCCCCTTCAGGGTTTCTCGCTGCAGCCCCAGCATTTT CASSYPLQGFSLQPQHF
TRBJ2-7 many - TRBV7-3 TGTGCCAGCAGCTTAGAACCAGGGGCCCCCTACGAGCAGTACTTC CASSLEPGAPYEQYF